These 12 T cell receptor beta chains originate from one sample sequenced in a study of T cells in localized non-small cell lung cancer. TCRdb's table, derived via immunoSEQ multiplex PCR, lists solely in-frame clones and lacks some. The sample lists about 12,000 clones; 85% were seen once. Specimen: peripheral blood, collected before any cancer treatment. These receptors came from a male donor older than 55 with stage I lung adenocarcinoma.

The chain couples TRBV19 to TRBJ2-5; a possible D gene is TRBD2 (5 bases). Trimming removed 3 bases from V and 5 bases from J, with 13 bases in between. The CDR3 sequence is 14 residues long. Germline V lookup: CDR1 LNHDA, CDR2 SQIVND (reference sequence). The CDR3 DNA reads as TGTGCCAGTAGTATCGGCCTAGCAATGGAGACCCAGTACTTC. Protein sequence: CASSIGLAMETQYF.

V is TRBV7-2 and J is TRBJ2-1, with 8 bases identical to TRBD2. There are 15 residues in the CDR3. Trimming removed 5 bases from V and 9 bases from J; junction bases left unmatched: 12. Germline V lookup: CDR1 SGHTA, CDR2 FQGNSA. CDR3 nucleotides: TGTGCCAGCAGCGTCACCGGGACTAGTTCCAGTGAGCAGTTCTTC. This sequence encodes CASSVTGTSSSEQFF.

The rearrangement links TRBV7-2 to TRBJ1-1; tentatively, D is TRBD1 (5 bases). The length of the CDR3 is 14 residues. Germline V lookup: CDR1 SGHTA, CDR2 FQGNSA. Trimming took 5 bases from V and 3 from J, leaving 13 bases between them. The CDR3 sequence is CASSKNGGDTEAFF. Here the CDR3 DNA reads TGTGCCAGCAGCAAGAACGGGGGGGACACTGAAGCTTTCTTT. Drawing the rest from reference TRBV7-2 and TRBJ1-1, the complete variable domain is GAGVSQSPSNKVTEKGKDVELRCDPISGHTALYWYRQSLGQGLEFLIYFQGNSAPDKSGLPSDRFSAERTGGSVSTLTIQRTQQEDSAVYLCASSKNGGDTEAFFGQGTRLTVV.

CDR3: CASSEGPGLAGGLSTDTQYF. DNA for the CDR3: TGTGCCAGCAGTGAAGGCCCGGGACTAGCGGGGGGGCTATCAACAGATACGCAGTATTTT. The chain employs TRBV2 and TRBJ2-3, with 16 positions matching TRBD2. Trimming removed 1 base from V and 3 bases from J; junction bases left unmatched: 10. This CDR3 has 20 amino acids. CDR1 and CDR2 from the germline V gene are SNHLY and FYNNEI.

The chain combines TRBV11-1 with TRBJ1-1, with D unclear. With 3 bases removed from V and 0 bases from J, the gap between germline ends came to 8 bases. Germline assignment: CDR1 SGHAT and CDR2 FQDESV (reference sequence). CDR3 length equals 14 residues. For the CDR3, the DNA is TGTGCCAGCAGCTTGAGTGTCATGAACACTGAAGCTTTCTTT. Protein sequence: CASSLSVMNTEAFF. Full variable domain (outside the CDR3, taken from reference TRBV11-1 and TRBJ1-1): EAEVAQSPRYKITEKSQAVAFWCDPISGHATLYWYRQILGQGPELLVQFQDESVVDDSQLPKDRFSAERLKGVDSTLKIQPAELGDSAMYLCASSLSVMNTEAFFGQGTRLTVV.

The rearrangement joins TRBV27 to TRBJ2-7; D tentatively fits TRBD1 or TRBD2 (5 bases each). Between the trimmed V and J ends, which lost 5 bases and 6 bases, there was a span of 14 bases. Germline V gene sequence: CDR1 MNHEY, CDR2 SMNVEV (reference sequence). The CDR3 has 13 amino acids. CDR3 coding DNA: TGTGCCAGCAGTCGGACTGGGGCCCTCGAGCAGTACTTC. This encodes CASSRTGALEQYF.

The chain links TRBV11-1 to TRBJ2-1; possible D gene TRBD2, 5 bases. Germline-derived CDR1 and CDR2 are SGHAT and FQDESV (reference sequence). The CDR3 consists of 15 residues. Trimming took off 3 bases at V and 3 bases at J, with 12 bases between the two ends. For the CDR3, the DNA is TGTGCCAGCAGCTTGGCAGCGGATTACTACAATGAGCAGTTCTTC. Protein sequence: CASSLAADYYNEQFF.

This clone ranks as medium-sized. The rearrangement uses TRBV27 and TRBJ1-6; D is uncertain. Germline V lookup: CDR1 MNHEY, CDR2 SMNVEV (reference sequence). CDR3 length: 13 amino acids. V was shortened by 5 bases and J by 5 bases, with 7 bases between the two germline ends. Written as DNA, the CDR3 is TGTGCCAGCAGTCTCCGACATAATTCACCCCTCCACTTT. It translates to CASSLRHNSPLHF.

The rearrangement links TRBV11-3 to TRBJ1-2; D not resolved. The germline CDR1 and CDR2 sequences are SGHNT and YENEEA. CDR3 length equals 14 residues. V dropped 2 bases and J dropped 8 bases, with 15 bases sitting between them. The chain's CDR3 is CASSLLPGPAGYTF. CDR3 DNA: TGTGCCAGCAGCTTACTGCCGGGTCCCGCCGGCTACACCTTC.

DNA of the CDR3: TGTGCCAGCCAACCGGACAGGGCTGGCTATGGCTACACCTTC. Its translation is CASQPDRAGYGYTF. V is TRBV6-5 and J is TRBJ1-2; 8 bases map to TRBD1. CDR3 length: 14 amino acids. V trimming: 8 bases; J trimming: 4 bases; junction bases outside the gene matches: 9. From germline, CDR1 is MNHEY and CDR2 SVGAGI.

The gene calls are TRBV18 and TRBJ1-4; D is unresolved. The CDR3 runs 15 residues. V was clipped by 5 bases and J by 8 bases, with 18 bases between them. In germline, CDR1 is KGHSH, CDR2 LQKENI. CDR3 in DNA: TGTGCCAGCTCAGGGAGCACAGTCGGCCGGGAAAAACTGTTTTTT. This gives the protein CASSGSTVGREKLFF.

The V gene is TRBV2, the J gene TRBJ1-6; TRBD1 matches at 7 bases. The CDR3 is 15 residues long. Germline V gives CDR1 SNHLY, CDR2 FYNNEI. V lost 4 bases, J lost 6 bases, and 6 bases stayed unmatched. The chain's CDR3 is CASSVPGTANSPLHF. The CDR3 coding sequence is TGTGCCAGCAGTGTGCCCGGGACAGCTAATTCACCCCTCCACTTT.